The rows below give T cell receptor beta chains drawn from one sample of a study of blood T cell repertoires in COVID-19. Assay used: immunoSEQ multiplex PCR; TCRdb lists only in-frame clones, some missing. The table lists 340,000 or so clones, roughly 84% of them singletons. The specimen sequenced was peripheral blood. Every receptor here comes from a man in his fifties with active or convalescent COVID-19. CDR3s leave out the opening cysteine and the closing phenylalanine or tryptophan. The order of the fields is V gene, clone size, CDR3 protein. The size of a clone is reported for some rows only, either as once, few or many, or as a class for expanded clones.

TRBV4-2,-,ASSQDITTGGAYPF
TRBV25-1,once,ASNTWGGERDTQY
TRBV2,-,ASTRNTGDQPQH
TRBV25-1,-,ASNGGGNSPLH
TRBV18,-,ASSLGASGGNEQF
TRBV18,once,ASSQPTGVNTGELF
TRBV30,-,AWSWPTAGKGRVEAF
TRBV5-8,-,ASSPLAGQANSEQF
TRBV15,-,ATSSSGTGFSNQPQH
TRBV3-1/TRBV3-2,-,ASSQSGVPNTEAF
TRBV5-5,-,ASSLRGHIAVGGYT
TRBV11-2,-,ASRSLNSPLH
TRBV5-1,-,ASSSGTLNTEAF
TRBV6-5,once,ASRPRGDDGYT
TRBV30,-,AWSFGNTGGSYT
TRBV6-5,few,ASTSFTGEKLF
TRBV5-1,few,ASSLQTSGASSYEQY
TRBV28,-,ASSFQYTEAF
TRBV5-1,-,ASSLSGTGGTEAF
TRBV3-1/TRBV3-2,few,ASSQGGTGSSPLH
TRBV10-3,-,AIQGTSGNTIY
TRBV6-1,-,ASSDQGMDSPLH
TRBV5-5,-,ASSFNSGEIYEQY
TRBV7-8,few,ASTPTDSYNEQF
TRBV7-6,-,ASSLGGQPYQGYT
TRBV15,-,ATSRVTGSNQNSPLH
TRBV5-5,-,ASSWTGGIIDSPLH
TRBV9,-,ASSVGGQGADTQY
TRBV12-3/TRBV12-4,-,ASSFRRGGSKF
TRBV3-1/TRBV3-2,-,ASSPTDSNQPQH
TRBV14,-,ASSQRGATEAF
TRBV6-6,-,ASAHQARAF
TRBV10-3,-,AISGGLGTFSSGNTIY
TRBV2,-,ASRLDQETQY
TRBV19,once,ASSILDRGHEQY
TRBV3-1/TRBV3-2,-,ASSQEMDGGAPGELF
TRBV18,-,ASSPPSGASYNEQF
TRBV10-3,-,AISANPGQGTYEQY
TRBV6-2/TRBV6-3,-,ASSYPGLSGNTIY
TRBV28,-,ASRAGTGTVGYGYT
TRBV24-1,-,ATSDSYPGGQVRGTGELF
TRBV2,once,ASSVGGGAAGELF
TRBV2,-,ASSEAGGGLASQETQY
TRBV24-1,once,ATSDPRQGGDKLF
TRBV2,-,ASSTIRGRGAQY
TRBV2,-,ASRLAGYEQY
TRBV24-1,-,ATSEGLADNEQF
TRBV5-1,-,ASSSQGPSGGNTIY
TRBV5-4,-,ASSLGWEYEQY
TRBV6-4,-,ASSDRGLAGAAPLYEQY
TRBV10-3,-,AVGQGLEAF
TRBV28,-,ASSGGTSGLHVLQY
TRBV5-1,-,ASSLSLDTGELF
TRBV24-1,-,ATYSWGVDREKLF
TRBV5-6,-,ASSASSYEQY